One sample yielded the 23 T cell receptor beta chains listed below, sequenced in a study of blood T cell repertoires in COVID-19. Libraries were prepared by immunoSEQ multiplex PCR; TCRdb keeps only in-frame clonotypes and omits some of them. This sample has some 340,000 clones; about 90% occur once, and the top ten carry 5.3%. Sequencing was performed on PBMCs or T cells enriched from blood (not recorded which). The receptors stem from a woman younger than 45 who had recovered from COVID-19.

This clone occurred once. The chain recombines TRBV7-9 with TRBJ1-3, with D perhaps matching TRBD1 (6 bases). The CDR3 totals 16 residues. Germline V gene lookup returns CDR1 SEHNR and CDR2 FQNEAQ (reference sequence). Trimming removed 4 bases from V and 7 bases from J, with 20 bases in between. DNA for the CDR3: TGTGCCAGCAGCTCCCAAAAACAGGGTTCCTCGAACACCATATATTTT. This sequence encodes CASSSQKQGSSNTIYF.

The chain couples TRBV7-2 to TRBJ2-3; D is possibly TRBD2 (5 bases). Germline V lookup: CDR1 SGHTA, CDR2 FQGNSA. V was shortened by 5 bases and J by 0 bases, with 12 bases between the two germline ends. The CDR3 covers 15 residues. The CDR3 reads CASSRASGSTDTQYF. CDR3 nucleotides: TGTGCCAGCAGCCGTGCAAGCGGCAGCACAGATACGCAGTATTTT.

The V call is TRBV7-2, the J call TRBJ2-5; TRBD2 matches 10 bases. The V gene end was trimmed by 1 base and the J gene end by 3 bases; junction bases not matched to a gene: 5. The CDR3 is 16 residues long. Germline-derived CDR1 and CDR2 are SGHTA and FQGNSA. The CDR3 nucleotides read TGTGCCAGCAGCTTAGACTGGAGCGGGGGGGAAGAGACCCAGTACTTC. Translating it yields CASSLDWSGGEETQYF.

This clone was observed a few times. Written as DNA, the CDR3 is TGTGCCAGCGGGGCGTCGCGGAATTCACCCCTCCACTTT. It is translated as CASGASRNSPLHF. The chain couples TRBV4-2 to TRBJ1-6, with D perhaps TRBD1 (5 bases). This CDR3 spans 13 amino acids. CDR1 and CDR2 from the germline V gene are LGHNA and YNFKEQ. The V end was cut by 8 bases, the J end by 7 bases, with 12 bases between.

This clone was seen a few times. This chain uses TRBV4-1 with TRBJ2-5; TRBD2 matches 14 bases. The germline gives CDR1 MGHRA, CDR2 YSYEKL. V shed 0 bases, J shed 0 bases, and the junction held 6 bases outside the gene matches. CDR3 length: 19 residues. CDR3 nucleotide sequence: TGCGCCAGCAGCCAAGAAGGACTAGCGGGGGGTCAGTACCAAGAGACCCAGTACTTC. This sequence encodes CASSQEGLAGGQYQETQYF.

This rearrangement joins TRBV28 to TRBJ1-6; 9 nucleotides align to TRBD1. This CDR3 is 15 amino acids long. J gave up 8 bases and V 6 bases, and 8 bases lay outside the gene matches. The germline gives CDR1 MDHEN, CDR2 SYDVKM. The CDR3 DNA reads TGTGCCAGCAGCCGACGACAGGGGGTCTATTCACCCCTCCACTTT. It is translated as CASSRRQGVYSPLHF.

The chain recombines TRBV5-8 with TRBJ1-3, with D hard to call. Between the trimmed V and J ends, which lost 0 bases and 11 bases, there was a span of 12 bases. The germline V gene encodes CDR1 SGHTS and CDR2 YDEGEE. This CDR3 comprises 13 residues. The CDR3 spells CASSLAGRLSIYF. For the CDR3, the DNA is TGTGCCAGCAGCTTGGCTGGGAGACTTTCCATATATTTT.

This chain uses TRBV9 with TRBJ1-4; D ambiguous. CDR1 and CDR2 (germline): SGDLS, YYNGEE. Deletions cut 0 bases from V and 3 bases from J, with 6 bases between. The CDR3 extends over 14 amino acids. The CDR3 reads CASSVGGPNEKLFF. CDR3 nucleotides: TGTGCCAGCAGCGTAGGAGGGCCTAATGAAAAACTGTTTTTT.

The V and J genes are TRBV3-1 (or the pseudogene TRBV3-2) and TRBJ2-1; 9 bases match TRBD2. Trimming cost V 1 base and J 7 bases; bases outside gene matches: 5. The CDR3 has 15 residues. Germline-derived CDR1 and CDR2 are LGHDT and YNNKEL (reference sequence). CDR3 nucleotide sequence: TGTGCCAGCAGCCAAGGGGTTAGCGGGGGTAATGAGCAGTTCTTC. Amino acid sequence: CASSQGVSGGNEQFF.

The rearrangement uses TRBV4-2 and TRBJ1-4, with D unclear. Germline V gives CDR1 LGHNA, CDR2 YNFKEQ. V was cut by 4 bases and J by 2 bases, with 14 bases left in between. This CDR3 is 16 amino acids long. The CDR3 region is CASSRDSGETNEKLFF. As DNA, the CDR3 is TGTGCCAGCAGCCGAGATTCAGGCGAGACTAATGAAAAACTGTTTTTT.

This chain links TRBV29-1 with TRBJ2-1; unclear D gene. Trimming took off 2 bases at V and 4 bases at J, with 12 bases between the two ends. Germline V gene sequence: CDR1 SQVTM, CDR2 ANQGSEA. This CDR3 comprises 14 residues. The CDR3 is CSVEPASTYNEQFF. CDR3 DNA: TGCAGCGTTGAACCTGCTAGTACATACAATGAGCAGTTCTTC.

The gene calls are TRBV7-2 and TRBJ1-2; TRBD1 matches 9 bases. J gave up 4 bases and V 4 bases, and 10 bases lay outside the gene matches. This CDR3 region has 16 residues. Germline CDR1 and CDR2: SGHTA and FQGNSA. Written as DNA, the CDR3 is TGTGCCAGCAGCTCACAGGGGGCCAGCGCCTCCTATGGCTACACCTTC. This translates into CASSSQGASASYGYTF.

This sequence joins TRBV14 and TRBJ1-1; the D gene is possibly TRBD1 (5 bases). The germline V and J ends were trimmed by 0 bases and 1 base, with 12 bases remaining between them. Per germline, CDR1 SGHDN and CDR2 FVKESK. The CDR3 extends over 16 amino acids. CDR3 DNA sequence: TGTGCCAGCAGCCAAGAGTTTGGGGCCCCGAACACTGAAGCTTTCTTT. Translation gives CASSQEFGAPNTEAFF. Full variable domain (rest looked up from reference TRBV14 and TRBJ1-1): EAGVTQFPSHSVIEKGQTVTLRCDPISGHDNLYWYRRVMGKEIKFLLHFVKESKQDESGMPNNRFLAERTGGTYSTLKVQPAELEDSGVYFCASSQEFGAPNTEAFFGQGTRLTVV.

V and J are TRBV11-2 and TRBJ2-4; possible D gene TRBD2, 6 bases. The V gene lost 1 base and the J gene lost 9 bases, with 16 bases spanning the gap. The CDR3 is 15 residues long. Germline loops: CDR1 SGHAT, CDR2 FQNNGV. The CDR3 DNA reads as TGTGCCAGCAGCTTAGGGTCCGGAGGGTATCGCATTCAGTACTTC. Translated: CASSLGSGGYRIQYF.

This clone was detected many times. This chain uses TRBV6-5 with TRBJ2-3, with D possibly TRBD1 on 5 matching bases. The CDR3 runs to 13 residues. Germline V CDR1 and CDR2: MNHEY, SVGAGI. Trimming left V 10 bases short and J 0 bases short, with 11 bases between. The CDR3 DNA sequence: TGTGCCACCAAGACAGATAGCACAGATACGCAGTATTTT. Its protein product is CATKTDSTDTQYF.

The rearrangement uses TRBV9 and TRBJ2-5; TRBD2 matches at 7 bases. CDR1 SGDLS and CDR2 YYNGEE come from the germline V gene. V dropped 0 bases and J dropped 2; count of bases not matched to a gene: 4. CDR3 length: 15 residues. CDR3: CASSVGPSGQETQYF. CDR3 DNA sequence: TGTGCCAGCAGCGTAGGGCCTAGCGGACAAGAGACCCAGTACTTC. Full variable domain (missing parts from reference TRBV9 and TRBJ2-5): DSGVTQTPKHLITATGQRVTLRCSPRSGDLSVYWYQQSLDQGLQFLIQYYNGEERAKGNILERFSAQQFPDLHSELNLSSLELGDSALYFCASSVGPSGQETQYFGPGTRLLVL.

The table lists this clone with many counts. J is TRBJ1-5 and V is TRBV24-1; D is perhaps TRBD1 (6 bases). The CDR3 has 13 amino acids. The V and J ends lost 5 bases and 6 bases respectively, with 10 bases between them. The germline V gene has CDR1 KGHDR and CDR2 SFDVKD. The CDR3: CATSGGGGQPQHF. CDR3 coding DNA: TGTGCCACCAGTGGAGGGGGGGGTCAGCCCCAGCATTTT.

This clone was seen a few times. The V call is TRBV7-9, the J call TRBJ1-6, with TRBD1 as a possible D gene (6 bases). The V end lost 6 bases, the J end lost 0 bases, and 15 bases lay between the germline ends. Germline loops: CDR1 SEHNR, CDR2 FQNEAQ (reference sequence). This CDR3 has 17 residues. CDR3 residues: CASSSTGPSSYNSPLHF. CDR3 bases: TGTGCCAGCAGTTCAACAGGGCCTAGCTCCTATAATTCACCCCTCCACTTT.

Comments on this clone: Other nucleotide sequences in the sample specify the same CDR3. The genes are TRBV7-2 and TRBJ1-1; D remains unclear. The CDR3 sequence is 14 residues long. The ends were cut back, 2 bases at V and 1 base at J, with 8 bases in the middle. Per germline, CDR1 SGHTA and CDR2 FQGNSA. The CDR3 nucleotides read TGTGCCAGCAGCTTATCGGCAGGGAACACTGAAGCTTTCTTT. This encodes CASSLSAGNTEAFF.

The chain combines TRBV5-4 with TRBJ1-2; D not certain. V gave up 1 base and J gave up 4 bases, with 14 bases separating them. Germline CDR1 and CDR2: SGHNT and YYREEE (reference sequence). CDR3 size: 15 residues. The CDR3 DNA reads TGTGCCAGCAGCTTGCAAGGGAGTTTCGGCTATGGCTACACCTTC. Translated: CASSLQGSFGYGYTF.

The CDR3 loop reads CASSFSGLTSDTQYF. In DNA form, the CDR3 reads TGCGCCAGCAGCTTCTCGGGACTCACATCAGATACGCAGTATTTT. The J gene is TRBJ2-3, the V gene TRBV5-1; weak D call: TRBD2 (6 bases). This CDR3 region has 15 residues. From germline, CDR1 is SGHRS and CDR2 YFSETQ. V shed 2 bases and J shed 4 bases, with 14 bases lying between them.

V gene TRBV6-5 combines with J gene TRBJ1-2, with D possibly being TRBD1 (6 bases). Germline V gene sequence: CDR1 MNHEY, CDR2 SVGAGI. Trimming shortened V by 6 bases and J by 0 bases, and 11 bases separated the two germline ends. The CDR3 has 14 residues. The CDR3 region is CASSLDSTNYGYTF. Here the CDR3 DNA reads TGTGCCAGCAGCCTGGACAGTACTAACTATGGCTACACCTTC.

The genes are TRBV28 and TRBJ1-1; D is uncertain. With 6 bases removed from V and 2 bases from J, the gap between germline ends came to 16 bases. The length of the CDR3 is 15 residues. Germline V gene data show CDR1 as MDHEN and CDR2 as SYDVKM. This CDR3 is CASSSMAGFNTEAFF. Written as DNA, the CDR3 is TGTGCCAGCAGCTCGATGGCGGGGTTTAACACTGAAGCTTTCTTT.